Below are 22 T cell receptor beta chains sequenced from a single sample in a study of cytotoxic CD8 clonotypes in ibrutinib-treated CLL. Libraries were prepared by immunoSEQ multiplex PCR; TCRdb keeps only in-frame clonotypes and omits some of them. In the table there are fewer than 45,000 clones, roughly three quarters of which are singletons. The sequencing here drew on PBMCs, taken at disease progression, from a patient treated with ibrutinib. The receptors derive from a human donor with chronic lymphocytic leukemia.

This chain uses TRBV6-1 with TRBJ2-7, with 8 nucleotides matching TRBD2. The CDR3 covers 11 residues. V lost 11 bases to trimming and J lost 4 bases; unmatched junction nucleotides: 4. Germline loops: CDR1 MNHNS, CDR2 SASEGT. The chain's CDR3 is CAGRGAYEQYF. In nucleotides, the CDR3 is TGTGCCGGGCGGGGGGCATACGAGCAGTACTTC.

This clone was seen only a few times. The V and J genes are TRBV18 and TRBJ1-2; the D gene is possibly TRBD1 (6 bases). This CDR3 has 13 amino acids. V was pared by 2 bases and J by 8 bases, with 12 bases between. Germline CDR1 is KGHSH and CDR2 is LQKENI. The CDR3 nucleotides read TGTGCCAGCTCACCATCGTCAGGGGAGGGCTACACCTTC. Residues: CASSPSSGEGYTF.

As DNA, the CDR3 is TGTGCCAGCAGTTTTACGGGCGAGCAGTACTTC. Its translation is CASSFTGEQYF. The chain carries TRBV6-6 and TRBJ2-7; no definite D call. The germline gives CDR1 MNHNY, CDR2 SVGAGI (reference sequence). The CDR3 has 11 residues. The V end was cut by 4 bases, the J end by 6 bases, with 7 bases between.

V is TRBV19 and J is TRBJ2-1; 7 bases fit TRBD2. CDR3 length: 15 residues. Germline-derived CDR1 and CDR2 are LNHDA and SQIVND (reference sequence). The junction had 10 bases not matched to a gene; V was cut back by 4 bases and J by 7 bases. The CDR3, as DNA: TGTGCCAGTAGTACCAATCCGGGGGGAGCTAATGAGCAGTTCTTC. Protein sequence: CASSTNPGGANEQFF.

The J gene is TRBJ1-4, the V gene TRBV9; tentatively, D is TRBD1 (6 bases). V was pared by 0 bases and J by 7 bases, with 13 bases between. Germline values: CDR1 SGDLS, CDR2 YYNGEE. The CDR3 is made up of 15 amino acids. Written as DNA, the CDR3 is TGTGCCAGCAGCGTAGAAGGGGGAACCGGTGAAAAACTGTTTTTT. Protein sequence: CASSVEGGTGEKLFF.

The J gene is TRBJ2-3, the V gene TRBV2; D may be TRBD1 (5 bases). Germline V gene sequence: CDR1 SNHLY, CDR2 FYNNEI. This CDR3 is 15 amino acids long. Trimming stripped 6 bases from V and 0 bases from J, with 13 bases between. DNA for the CDR3: TGTGCCAGCAGCTCCAGGGCGTCTAGCACAGATACGCAGTATTTT. Amino acids: CASSSRASSTDTQYF.

This clone was seen more than once but under ten times. The chain has TRBV2 and TRBJ2-7; D call uncertain. From germline, CDR1 is SNHLY and CDR2 FYNNEI. The V end lost 4 bases, the J end lost 1 base, and 20 bases lay between the germline ends. The CDR3 is made up of 17 amino acids. The CDR3 is CASSVPTEDTGSYEQYF. The CDR3 DNA sequence: TGTGCCAGCAGTGTCCCAACCGAAGACACCGGGTCCTACGAGCAGTACTTC.

There are a few counts of this clone. The chain has TRBV6-5 and TRBJ2-7; D might be TRBD2 (6 bases). Germline V gene data show CDR1 as MNHEY and CDR2 as SVGAGI. With 6 bases removed from V and 2 bases from J, the gap between germline ends came to 17 bases. This CDR3 is built from 15 residues. CDR3 loop: CASSRDLAGPYEQYF. In DNA form, the CDR3 reads TGTGCCAGCAGCCGCGATCTGGCGGGACCCTACGAGCAGTACTTC.

The rearrangement links TRBV11-3 to TRBJ2-5, with 9 bases fitting TRBD1. CDR1 SGHNT and CDR2 YENEEA come from the germline V gene. With V trimmed by 3 bases and J by 5 bases, 4 bases remained unmatched. CDR3 length: 14 residues. The CDR3 nucleotides read TGTGCCAGCAGCTTGGGACAGGGAAGGGAGACCCAGTACTTC. Protein: CASSLGQGRETQYF.

The V and J genes are TRBV9 and TRBJ2-3; 7 bases agree with TRBD1. CDR3 length equals 17 residues. V was clipped by 0 bases and J by 4 bases; unmatched bases: 11. Germline loops: CDR1 SGDLS, CDR2 YYNGEE. The CDR3 nucleotides are TGTGCCAGCAGCGTAGAGGGACAGACTAAGTTCCCAGATACGCAGTATTTT. It is translated as CASSVEGQTKFPDTQYF.

This clone is a singleton in its sample. The chain combines TRBV11-1 with TRBJ2-3, with D hard to call. The ends were cut back, 0 bases at V and 8 bases at J, with 6 bases in the middle. CDR3 length: 12 residues. Germline V CDR1 and CDR2: SGHAT, FQDESV (reference sequence). The CDR3 loop reads CASSLARGTQYF. Written as DNA, the CDR3 is TGTGCCAGCAGCTTAGCAAGAGGTACGCAGTATTTT.

The chain is built from TRBV6-5 and TRBJ1-1; TRBD1 might be the D (6 bases). Germline V gene sequence: CDR1 MNHEY, CDR2 SVGAGI. Trimming left V 1 base short and J 8 bases short, with 14 bases between. The CDR3 sequence is 14 residues long. CDR3 sequence: CASSYLKDSLEAFF. The CDR3 nucleotides are TGTGCCAGCAGTTACTTAAAGGACAGTTTAGAAGCTTTCTTT.

This clone showed up just a few times. The chain has TRBV2 and TRBJ1-5; D not resolved. CDR1 is SNHLY and CDR2 is FYNNEI in the germline V gene. Trimming shortened V by 4 bases and J by 2 bases, and 9 bases separated the two germline ends. The CDR3 has 14 residues. CDR3: CASSGGRGNQPQHF. CDR3 coding DNA: TGTGCCAGCAGTGGGGGTAGGGGCAATCAGCCCCAGCATTTT.

The chain links TRBV18 to TRBJ1-3; D gene unclear. V dropped 2 bases and J dropped 0 bases, with 11 bases sitting between them. This CDR3 is 16 amino acids long. Germline V gives CDR1 KGHSH, CDR2 LQKENI. The CDR3 loop reads CASSPSVVSSGNTIYF. As DNA, the CDR3 is TGTGCCAGCTCACCAAGCGTCGTGAGCTCTGGAAACACCATATATTTT.

The chain combines TRBV4-2 with TRBJ1-2; D may be TRBD1 (5 bases). The CDR3 consists of 14 residues. V lost 3 bases and J 8 bases, leaving 16 bases between the germline ends. Germline lookup yields CDR1 LGHNA and CDR2 YNFKEQ. Here the CDR3 reads CASSQPGGVEGYTF. The CDR3 nucleotides are TGTGCCAGCAGCCAGCCGGGGGGTGTTGAAGGCTACACCTTC.

V and J are TRBV4-1 and TRBJ2-1, with 9 bases matching TRBD2. The J segment lost 4 bases and the V segment lost 3 bases, leaving 7 bases of the junction unmatched. CDR1 is MGHRA, CDR2 YSYEKL, per germline. This CDR3 is built from 16 residues. Written as DNA, the CDR3 is TGCGCCAGCAGCCAGGTGTGGGCGGGGGGGTACAATGAGCAGTTCTTC. This encodes CASSQVWAGGYNEQFF.

The V gene is TRBV6-5, the J gene TRBJ1-2; TRBD1 agrees at 8 bases. The CDR3 extends over 15 amino acids. In germline, CDR1 is MNHEY, CDR2 SVGAGI. The junction had 7 bases not matched to a gene; V was cut back by 6 bases and J by 1 base. CDR3: CASSPQGAINYGYTF. The CDR3 region has the DNA TGTGCCAGCAGCCCTCAGGGGGCCATTAACTATGGCTACACCTTC.

A few counts support this clone. V and J are TRBV11-3 and TRBJ2-1; TRBD1 might be the D (5 bases). V gave up 1 base and J gave up 4 bases, with 8 bases separating them. Germline CDR1 reads SGHNT; CDR2 reads YENEEA. The CDR3 covers 14 residues. In DNA, the CDR3 is TGTGCCAGCAGCTTAGGGGGCCCTTACAATGAGCAGTTCTTC. Translating gives CASSLGGPYNEQFF.

The rearrangement joins TRBV4-1 to TRBJ2-1, with a tentative D call TRBD2 (6 bases). The germline V and J ends were trimmed by 4 bases and 5 bases, with 18 bases remaining between them. CDR1 and CDR2 (germline): MGHRA, YSYEKL. CDR3 size: 16 residues. The CDR3 DNA reads as TGCGCCAGCAGCCTAAGAGCTAGCGACGGCCACAATGAGCAGTTCTTC. Amino acids: CASSLRASDGHNEQFF.

V is TRBV11-2 and J is TRBJ2-7; D perhaps matches TRBD2 (5 bases). V lost 5 bases and J lost 0, with 11 bases in between. This CDR3 comprises 14 residues. In germline, CDR1 is SGHAT, CDR2 FQNNGV. CDR3 loop: CASSPPAASYEQYF. The CDR3 coding sequence is TGTGCCAGCAGCCCCCCAGCGGCCTCCTACGAGCAGTACTTC.

The count of this clone is one. The J gene is TRBJ2-1, the V gene TRBV11-3, with 10 bases matching TRBD2. V lost 6 bases, J lost 2 bases, and 4 bases stayed unmatched. The CDR3 length is 15 residues. The germline CDR1 and CDR2 sequences are SGHNT and YENEEA. CDR3: CASSHGLAAYNEQFF. CDR3 nucleotide sequence: TGTGCCAGCAGTCATGGACTAGCGGCCTACAATGAGCAGTTCTTC.

The table lists this clone with a few counts. This chain connects TRBV5-5 to TRBJ2-2; D possibly corresponds to TRBD1 (6 bases). CDR3 length: 14 amino acids. V shed 7 bases and J shed 6 bases, with 16 bases lying between them. CDR1 and CDR2 from the germline V gene are SGHKS and YYEKEE (reference sequence). CDR3 region: CASWKHRQAGELFF. The CDR3 nucleotides are TGTGCCAGCTGGAAGCACAGACAGGCCGGGGAGCTGTTTTTT. The complete variable domain, with remaining parts taken from reference TRBV5-5 and TRBJ2-2, reads DAGVTQSPTHLIKTRGQQVTLRCSPISGHKSVSWYQQVLGQGPQFIFQYYEKEERGRGNFPDRFSARQFPNYSSELNVNALLLGDSALYLCASWKHRQAGELFFGEGSRLTVL.